This passage covers 5 T cell receptor beta chains from one sample sequenced in a study of Graves' ophthalmopathy and Graves' hyperthyroidism. RNA transcripts yielded amplified TCR beta CDR3 regions. RT-PCR was first run with HTBI primers, then multiplex PCR in a second round. Using its own MiXCR run on the multiplex PCR reads, TCRdb lists one record per CDR3 protein. The sample contains 300,000 to 350,000 distinct CDR3 sequences, roughly 17% of which appear only once. Sequencing was performed on peripheral blood. These receptors came from an adult man with Graves' ophthalmopathy.

The sample holds many counts of this clonotype. The chain uses TRBV20-1 and TRBJ2-5; possibly TRBD1 for D (6 bases). Germline V CDR1 and CDR2: DFQATT, SNEGSKA (reference sequence). V was trimmed by 2 bases and J by 2 bases, leaving 9 bases between them. The CDR3 covers 13 residues. The CDR3 nucleotides read TGCAGTGCTAGACCGGACAGTCAAGAGACCCAGTACTTC. The encoded protein is CSARPDSQETQYF.

The CDR3 bases are TGTGCCAGCAGTGAACTTGCGACGAACACTGAAGCTTTCTTT. This gives the protein CASSELATNTEAFF. The V gene is TRBV6-1, the J gene TRBJ1-1; D unresolved. The CDR3 consists of 14 residues. Germline V gene data show CDR1 as MNHNS and CDR2 as SASEGT. Trimming took 2 bases from V and 1 from J, leaving 8 bases between them.

This clonotype has ten or more counts. Just one base apart from a much larger clone, this may be a read error. The conserved phenylalanine or tryptophan is not found at the CDR3 terminus, so this likely reflects a read error. The V gene is TRBV27, the J gene TRBJ2-5, with D possibly matching TRBD2 (6 bases). The CDR3 extends over 14 amino acids. Trimming left V 6 bases short and J 3 bases short, with 14 bases between. The germline V gene has CDR1 MNHEY and CDR2 SMNVEV (reference sequence). The chain's CDR3 is CASSRRDSKETQYL. CDR3 sequence (DNA): TGTGCCAGCAGCCGACGGGACTCTAAAGAGACCCAGTACCTC.

This chain links TRBV7-3 with TRBJ1-1; possible D gene TRBD1, 5 bases. Trimming removed 6 bases at V and 5 bases at J, with 28 bases between. The CDR3 has 18 residues. CDR1 is SGHTA and CDR2 is FQGTGA in the germline V gene. This CDR3 is CASRESGRPVLGATEAFF. The CDR3 bases are TGTGCCAGCAGGGAGTCGGGACGGCCAGTCTTAGGTGCGACTGAAGCTTTCTTT.

This clonotype was observed at least ten times. The chain carries TRBV12-3 or TRBV12-4 and TRBJ1-2, with 7 nucleotides matching TRBD1. This CDR3 spans 13 amino acids. The J segment lost 4 bases and the V segment lost 8 bases, leaving 7 bases of the junction unmatched. For the CDR3, the DNA is TGTGCCAGCGACAACAGGGGCGGCTATGGCTACACCTTC. Translation gives CASDNRGGYGYTF.